These 26 T cell receptor beta chains originate from one sample sequenced in a study of blood T cell repertoires in COVID-19. Repertoires were generated with immunoSEQ multiplex PCR, while TCRdb's copy carries only in-frame clones and drops some. Here the sample spans over 150,000 clones, roughly four fifths being singletons. Material: peripheral blood. The receptor set was obtained from a man between 65 and 80 years old with active or convalescent COVID-19.

This clone showed up just once. This chain joins TRBV2 and TRBJ2-7; 7 bases fit TRBD1. Germline values: CDR1 SNHLY, CDR2 FYNNEI. There are 15 residues in the CDR3. Trimming cost V 1 base and J 0 bases; bases outside gene matches: 3. The CDR3 DNA is TGTGCCAGCAGTGAAGTGACAGGGCCCTCCTACGAGCAGTACTTC. Its protein is CASSEVTGPSYEQYF. Complete variable domain (other parts from reference TRBV2 and TRBJ2-7): EPEVTQTPSHQVTQMGQEVILRCVPISNHLYFYWYRQILGQKVEFLVSFYNNEISEKSEIFDDQFSVERPDGSNFTLKIRSTKLEDSAMYFCASSEVTGPSYEQYFGPGTRLTVT.

The chain uses TRBV28 and TRBJ1-1; a possible D gene is TRBD1 (5 bases). Trimming stripped 5 bases from V and 0 bases from J, with 10 bases between. Germline V gives CDR1 MDHEN, CDR2 SYDVKM. This CDR3 contains 14 residues. CDR3 loop: CASSQGGVNTEAFF. CDR3 in DNA: TGTGCCAGCAGTCAAGGAGGGGTGAACACTGAAGCTTTCTTT.

The V call is TRBV6-5, the J call TRBJ1-2; 9 nucleotides match TRBD1. There are 15 residues in the CDR3. Germline-derived CDR1 and CDR2 are MNHEY and SVGAGI. Trimming cost V 2 bases and J 4 bases; bases outside gene matches: 5. The CDR3 loop is CASSYARQGGYGYTF. CDR3 sequence (DNA): TGTGCCAGCAGTTACGCCAGACAGGGGGGCTATGGCTACACCTTC.

The V gene is TRBV5-1, the J gene TRBJ2-3; TRBD1 is a possible D gene (6 bases). Germline assignment: CDR1 SGHRS and CDR2 YFSETQ. Trimming took off 4 bases at V and 0 bases at J, with 9 bases between the two ends. The CDR3 runs 14 residues. CDR3 loop: CASSPGQSTDTQYF. The CDR3 DNA sequence: TGCGCCAGCAGCCCCGGACAGAGCACAGATACGCAGTATTTT. Filled out from reference TRBV5-1 and TRBJ2-3, the complete variable domain reads KAGVTQTPRYLIKTRGQQVTLSCSPISGHRSVSWYQQTPGQGLQFLFEYFSETQRNKGNFPGRFSGRQFSNSRSEMNVSTLELGDSALYLCASSPGQSTDTQYFGPGTRLTVL.

The chain links TRBV4-2 to TRBJ2-5; 14 positions agree with TRBD2. J lost 0 bases, V lost 0 bases, and 3 bases had no gene match. The CDR3 sequence is 18 residues long. Germline CDR1 LGHNA, CDR2 YNFKEQ. The CDR3 DNA reads as TGTGCCAGCAGCCAAGACCGGACTAGCGGGGGGTACCAAGAGACCCAGTACTTC. Translated, it gives CASSQDRTSGGYQETQYF.

The chain carries TRBV7-9 and TRBJ1-1; TRBD1 matches 7 bases. The CDR3 loop spans 13 amino acids. Germline V CDR1 and CDR2: SEHNR, FQNEAQ (reference sequence). V shed 5 bases and J 4 bases; nucleotides not matched to a gene: 4. The CDR3 loop is CASSRQGITEAFF. The CDR3 coding sequence is TGTGCCAGCAGCCGACAGGGAATCACTGAAGCTTTCTTT. Together with reference TRBV7-9 and TRBJ1-1, the CDR3 gives the full variable domain: DTGVSQNPRHKITKRGQNVTFRCDPISEHNRLYWYRQTLGQGPEFLTYFQNEAQLEKSRLLSDRFSAERPKGSFSTLEIQRTEQGDSAMYLCASSRQGITEAFFGQGTRLTVV.

The rearrangement links TRBV19 to TRBJ1-2, with 7 bases fitting TRBD1. Trimming cost V 4 bases and J 6 bases; bases outside gene matches: 8. The CDR3 is 14 amino acids. Germline CDR1 is LNHDA and CDR2 is SQIVND (reference sequence). The DNA of the CDR3 is TGTGCCAGTAGTAACCGGGACAGATCGAATGGCTACACCTTC. Translation: CASSNRDRSNGYTF.

Written as DNA, the CDR3 is TGTGCCAGCAGCGCCCCGGGACATGCTTTCTCTGGAAACACCATATATTTT. Translated: CASSAPGHAFSGNTIYF. The rearrangement links TRBV9 to TRBJ1-3; D is perhaps TRBD1 (6 bases). Trimming removed 3 bases at V and 0 bases at J, with 16 bases between. Germline V gene sequence: CDR1 SGDLS, CDR2 YYNGEE. There are 17 residues in the CDR3.

The chain has TRBV18 and TRBJ2-1; TRBD2 agrees at 14 bases. CDR1 is KGHSH, CDR2 LQKENI, per germline. Trimming removed 0 bases from V and 8 bases from J; junction bases left unmatched: 3. The CDR3 loop spans 16 amino acids. The CDR3 sequence: CASSPPTSGRAHEQFF. CDR3 coding DNA: TGTGCCAGCTCACCACCGACTAGCGGGAGGGCCCATGAGCAGTTCTTC.

The chain employs TRBV4-3 and TRBJ1-4; D is ambiguous. Trimming took 1 base from V and 8 from J, leaving 20 bases between them. Germline CDR1 reads LGHNA; CDR2 reads YSLEER. The CDR3 extends over 17 amino acids. The CDR3 DNA sequence: TGCGCCAGCAGCCAAGTACCCGGTAACTTAGAGTGGGAAAAACTGTTTTTT. As protein: CASSQVPGNLEWEKLFF.

This clone was recorded once. CDR3 in amino acids: CASSAPRGSFYNEQFF. The CDR3 nucleotides are TGTGCCAGCAGCGCCCCAAGGGGGTCTTTCTACAATGAGCAGTTCTTC. This chain uses TRBV9 with TRBJ2-1, with a tentative D call TRBD1 (6 bases). Per the germline V gene, CDR1 is SGDLS and CDR2 is YYNGEE. The CDR3 contains 16 residues. With 3 bases removed from V and 3 bases from J, the gap between germline ends came to 16 bases. The full variable domain, completed using reference TRBV9 and TRBJ2-1, is DSGVTQTPKHLITATGQRVTLRCSPRSGDLSVYWYQQSLDQGLQFLIQYYNGEERAKGNILERFSAQQFPDLHSELNLSSLELGDSALYFCASSAPRGSFYNEQFFGPGTRLTVL.

Written as DNA, the CDR3 is TGTGCCAGCAGCTTAATGAGCTTCCCCGGAAACACCATATATTTT. Translating it yields CASSLMSFPGNTIYF. This sequence joins TRBV7-8 and TRBJ1-3; D is unclear. The germline CDR1 and CDR2 sequences are SGHVS and FQNEAQ. V gave up 2 bases and J gave up 4 bases, with 12 bases separating them. The CDR3 runs to 15 residues.

V is TRBV7-2 and J is TRBJ2-3; D not resolved. Trimming stripped 3 bases from V and 4 bases from J, with 5 bases between. Germline CDR1 is SGHTA and CDR2 is FQGNSA. The CDR3 sequence is 12 residues long. In DNA, the CDR3 is TGTGCCAGCAGCTTTTTCGCAGATACGCAGTATTTT. Its protein product is CASSFFADTQYF. The full variable domain, completed using reference TRBV7-2 and TRBJ2-3, is GAGVSQSPSNKVTEKGKDVELRCDPISGHTALYWYRQSLGQGLEFLIYFQGNSAPDKSGLPSDRFSAERTGGSVSTLTIQRTQQEDSAVYLCASSFFADTQYFGPGTRLTVL.

The CDR3: CASSIDRQGAGELFF. DNA for the CDR3: TGTGCCAGTAGTATAGACCGACAGGGGGCCGGGGAGCTGTTTTTT. The V gene is TRBV19, the J gene TRBJ2-2; TRBD1 matches at 9 bases. Germline V gives CDR1 LNHDA, CDR2 SQIVND (reference sequence). J gave up 6 bases and V 0 bases, and 2 bases lay outside the gene matches. CDR3 size: 15 residues.

This sequence joins TRBV7-8 and TRBJ1-2, with 7 bases that match TRBD1. V gave up 9 bases and J gave up 5 bases; unmatched junction bases: 9. Germline V gives CDR1 SGHVS, CDR2 FQNEAQ. The CDR3 contains 13 residues. The CDR3 protein is CASNAGGGYGYTF. DNA of the CDR3: TGTGCCAGTAACGCAGGGGGTGGGTATGGCTACACCTTC.

V usage is TRBV3-1 (or the pseudogene TRBV3-2) and J usage is TRBJ1-2; 8 bases match TRBD1. Looked up from germline, CDR1 is LGHDT and CDR2 is YNNKEL (reference sequence). The V and J ends lost 8 bases and 6 bases, in that order; junction bases with no gene match: 8. The CDR3 consists of 13 residues. CDR3 DNA: TGTGCCAGCCAGGGGGCGCAATCAAATGGCTACACCTTC. Encoded protein: CASQGAQSNGYTF.

The chain combines TRBV18 with TRBJ1-6, with 7 bases fitting TRBD1. Unmatched junction bases numbered 5, after V lost 6 bases and J lost 3 bases. CDR3 size: 15 residues. Per germline, CDR1 KGHSH and CDR2 LQKENI. The CDR3 DNA sequence: TGTGCCAGCTCGACGGGACAGCGCTATAATTCACCCCTCCACTTT. Translated, it gives CASSTGQRYNSPLHF.

The chain employs TRBV5-1 and TRBJ1-1, with 7 bases matching TRBD1. This CDR3 comprises 15 residues. J lost 1 base, V lost 0 bases, and 3 bases had no gene match. The germline V gene encodes CDR1 SGHRS and CDR2 YFSETQ. The CDR3 protein is CASSLVGTANTEAFF. CDR3 in DNA: TGCGCCAGCAGCTTGGTGGGGACAGCGAACACTGAAGCTTTCTTT.

This clone was recorded a few times. The rearrangement joins TRBV6-2 or TRBV6-3 to TRBJ1-5, with D possibly TRBD1 on 5 matching bases. The V end lost 0 bases, the J end lost 2 bases, and 11 bases lay between the germline ends. CDR1 and CDR2 from the germline V gene are MNHEY and SVGEGT. The CDR3 length is 16 residues. DNA of the CDR3: TGTGCCAGCAGTTACTCGACCCGCAGGGGCAATCAGCCCCAGCATTTT. It encodes CASSYSTRRGNQPQHF.

The V call is TRBV21-1, the J call TRBJ2-5; the tabulated D call, TRBD2, remains unverified against the DNA. TRBV21-1 is marked as a pseudogene. The CDR3 runs to 17 residues. The CDR3 DNA follows: TGTGCCAGCAGCAACCTCGTCCCTTGGGGGGAAAAAGAGACCCAGTACTTC. It specifies CASSNLVPWGEKETQYF.

The rearrangement joins TRBV27 to TRBJ1-6; D gene unclear. Germline V gene sequence: CDR1 MNHEY, CDR2 SMNVEV (reference sequence). CDR3 length: 12 residues. The ends were cut back, 8 bases at V and 7 bases at J, with 9 bases in the middle. CDR3 protein: CASAAGNSPLHF. CDR3 DNA: TGTGCCAGCGCGGCGGGAAATTCACCCCTCCACTTT.

For this clone: The sample has other DNA sequences that encode this CDR3 too. This rearrangement joins TRBV6-2 or TRBV6-3 to TRBJ1-2, with 7 bases identical to TRBD1. The CDR3 consists of 12 residues. Germline loops: CDR1 MNHEY, CDR2 SVGEGT. V gave up 5 bases and J gave up 3 bases; unmatched junction bases: 0. CDR3 in amino acids: CASSQGDYGYTF. For the CDR3, the DNA is TGTGCCAGCAGTCAGGGGGACTATGGCTACACCTTC.

The chain uses TRBV5-1 and TRBJ2-7, with TRBD2 matching 13 bases. J was trimmed by 2 bases and V by 4 bases; bases with no gene match: 9. The CDR3 sequence is 17 residues long. The V gene's germline CDR1 is SGHRS and CDR2 YFSETQ. The DNA of the CDR3 is TGCGCCAGCAGCCCCCGGACTAGCGGGAGCCGCACCTACGAGCAGTACTTC. This sequence encodes CASSPRTSGSRTYEQYF.

This rearrangement joins TRBV29-1 to TRBJ2-7, with 9 bases fitting TRBD1. In germline, CDR1 is SQVTM, CDR2 ANQGSEA. The junction had 11 bases not matched to a gene; V was cut back by 1 base and J by 4 bases. The CDR3 consists of 16 residues. In DNA, the CDR3 is TGCAGCGTTGAAGCCCGGACAGGGGCCCTTCGGTACGAGCAGTACTTC. Its protein is CSVEARTGALRYEQYF.

This clone is a singleton in its sample. Other DNA sequences in this sample translate to the same CDR3. The chain recombines TRBV18 with TRBJ2-7, with 9 bases identical to TRBD1. CDR1 KGHSH and CDR2 LQKENI come from the germline V gene. With 3 bases clipped from V and 3 bases from J, the junction kept 3 bases outside the gene matches. CDR3 length equals 14 residues. Written as DNA, the CDR3 is TGTGCCAGCTCACCCGGACAGGGGAGCTACGAGCAGTACTTC. It specifies CASSPGQGSYEQYF.

This sequence joins TRBV6-2 or TRBV6-3 and TRBJ2-3; no definite D call. Germline values: CDR1 MNHEY, CDR2 SVGEGT. Trimming pared 4 bases from V and 0 bases from J, leaving 17 bases between. CDR3 length: 17 residues. The CDR3 is CASSSTPLVLSTDTQYF. The CDR3 DNA is TGTGCCAGCAGTTCTACCCCCCTGGTGTTGAGCACAGATACGCAGTATTTT.